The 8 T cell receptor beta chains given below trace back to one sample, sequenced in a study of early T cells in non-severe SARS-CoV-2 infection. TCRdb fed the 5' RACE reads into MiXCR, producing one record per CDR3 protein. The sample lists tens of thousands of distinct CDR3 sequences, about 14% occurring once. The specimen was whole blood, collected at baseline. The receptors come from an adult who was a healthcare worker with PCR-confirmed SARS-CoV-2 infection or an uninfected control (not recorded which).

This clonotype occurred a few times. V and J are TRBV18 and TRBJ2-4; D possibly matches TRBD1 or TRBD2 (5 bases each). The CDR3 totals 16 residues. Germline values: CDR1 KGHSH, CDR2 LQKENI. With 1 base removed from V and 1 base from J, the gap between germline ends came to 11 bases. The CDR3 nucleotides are TGTGCCAGCTCACCACAAGGGGCGGGTGCCAAAAACATTCAGTACTTC. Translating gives CASSPQGAGAKNIQYF. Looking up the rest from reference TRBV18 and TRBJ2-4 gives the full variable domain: NAGVMQNPRHLVRRRGQEARLRCSPMKGHSHVYWYRQLPEEGLKFMVYLQKENIIDESGMPKERFSAEFPKEGPSILRIQQVVRGDSAAYFCASSPQGAGAKNIQYFGAGTRLSVL.

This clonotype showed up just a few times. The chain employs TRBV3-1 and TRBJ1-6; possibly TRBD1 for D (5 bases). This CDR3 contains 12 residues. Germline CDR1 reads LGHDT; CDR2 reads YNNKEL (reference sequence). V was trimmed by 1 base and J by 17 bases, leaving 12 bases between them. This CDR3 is CASSQGGTRVHF. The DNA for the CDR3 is TGTGCCAGCAGCCAAGGCGGGACGCGAGTCCACTTT.

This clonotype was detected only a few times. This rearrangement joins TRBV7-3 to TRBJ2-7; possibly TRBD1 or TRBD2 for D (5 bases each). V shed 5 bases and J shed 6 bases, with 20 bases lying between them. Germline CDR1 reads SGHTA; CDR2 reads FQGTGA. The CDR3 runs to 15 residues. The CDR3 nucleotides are TGTGCCAGCAGCGTACAATCGGGACGGCTGGGCGAGCAGTACTTC. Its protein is CASSVQSGRLGEQYF. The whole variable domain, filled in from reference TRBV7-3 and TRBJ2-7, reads GAGVSQTPSNKVTEKGKYVELRCDPISGHTALYWYRQSLGQGPEFLIYFQGTGAADDSGLPNDRFFAVRPEGSVSTLKIQRTERGDSAVYLCASSVQSGRLGEQYFGPGTRLTVT.

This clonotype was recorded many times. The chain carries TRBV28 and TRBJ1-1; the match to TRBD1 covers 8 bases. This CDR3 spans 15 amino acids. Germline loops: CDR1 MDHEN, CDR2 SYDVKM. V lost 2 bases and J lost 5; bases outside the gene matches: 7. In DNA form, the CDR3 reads TGTGCCAGCAGTTTACCCGGGACAGGTGGGACTGAAGCTTTCTTT. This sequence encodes CASSLPGTGGTEAFF.

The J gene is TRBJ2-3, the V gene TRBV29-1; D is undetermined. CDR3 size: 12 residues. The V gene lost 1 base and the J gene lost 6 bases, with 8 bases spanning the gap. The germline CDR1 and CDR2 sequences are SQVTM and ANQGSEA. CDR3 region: CSVEGLGDTQYF. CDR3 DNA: TGCAGCGTTGAAGGGCTGGGGGATACGCAGTATTTT.

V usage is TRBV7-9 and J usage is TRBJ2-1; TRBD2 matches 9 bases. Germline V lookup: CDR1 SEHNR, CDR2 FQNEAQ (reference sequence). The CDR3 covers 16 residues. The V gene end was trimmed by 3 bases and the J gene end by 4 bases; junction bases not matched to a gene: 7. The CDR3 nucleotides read TGTGCCAGCAGCTTGCTAGCGGGGAAACCATACAATGAGCAGTTCTTC. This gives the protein CASSLLAGKPYNEQFF.

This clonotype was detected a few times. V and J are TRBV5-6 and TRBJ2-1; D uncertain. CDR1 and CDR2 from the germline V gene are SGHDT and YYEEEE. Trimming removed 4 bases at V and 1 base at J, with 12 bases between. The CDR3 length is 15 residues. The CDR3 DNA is TGTGCCAGCAGCCATAGCCGGGTGTCCTACAATGAGCAGTTCTTC. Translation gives CASSHSRVSYNEQFF.

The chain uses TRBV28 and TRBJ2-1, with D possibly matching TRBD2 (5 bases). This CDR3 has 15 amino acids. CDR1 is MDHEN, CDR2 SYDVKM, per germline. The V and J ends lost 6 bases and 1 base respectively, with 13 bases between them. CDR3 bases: TGTGCCAGCAGAGCGACTACCCTTTCCTACAATGAGCAGTTCTTC. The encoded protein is CASRATTLSYNEQFF. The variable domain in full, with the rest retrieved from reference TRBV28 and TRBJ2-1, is DVKVTQSSRYLVKRTGEKVFLECVQDMDHENMFWYRQDPGLGLRLIYFSYDVKMKEKGDIPEGYSVSREKKERFSLILESASTNQTSMYLCASRATTLSYNEQFFGPGTRLTVL.